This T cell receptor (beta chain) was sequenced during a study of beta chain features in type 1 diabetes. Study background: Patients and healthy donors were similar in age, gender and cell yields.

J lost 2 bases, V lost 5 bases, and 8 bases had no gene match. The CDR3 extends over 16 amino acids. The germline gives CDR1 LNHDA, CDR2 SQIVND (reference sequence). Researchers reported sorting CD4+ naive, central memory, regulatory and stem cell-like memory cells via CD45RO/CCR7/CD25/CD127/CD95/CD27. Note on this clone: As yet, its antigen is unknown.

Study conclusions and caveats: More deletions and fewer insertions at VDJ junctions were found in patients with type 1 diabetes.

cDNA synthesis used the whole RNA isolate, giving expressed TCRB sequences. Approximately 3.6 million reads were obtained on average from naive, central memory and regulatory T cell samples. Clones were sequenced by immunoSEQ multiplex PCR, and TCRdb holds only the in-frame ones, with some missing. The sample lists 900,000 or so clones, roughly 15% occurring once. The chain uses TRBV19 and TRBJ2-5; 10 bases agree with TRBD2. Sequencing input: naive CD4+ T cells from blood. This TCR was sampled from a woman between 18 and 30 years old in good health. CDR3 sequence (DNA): TGTGCCAGTAGTCGGGGGACTAGCGCCGCACAAGAGACCCAGTACTTC. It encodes CASSRGTSAAQETQYF.